This T cell receptor beta chain was recorded in a study of blood T cells in healthy people across ages. This clonotype is a singleton in its sample. The target antigen is unknown. Just one base apart from a much larger clone, this may be a read error. Combining a sample-barcoded 5' primer with a J-beta primer mix, a second PCR ran for roughly 6 to 12 cycles. Each of the cDNA molecules was tagged by a template-switch adaptor with 12 random nucleotides. In TCRdb, the 5' RACE reads were re-called with MiXCR into one record per CDR3 protein. Of about 620,000 distinct CDR3 sequences listed, under 65% are singletons. Donors ranged from about 6 to 95 years old and were healthy Caucasians in Russia. Donors gave around 10 milliliters of peripheral blood apiece. Study-wide results and limits: Naive and antigen-experienced cells were not separated, limiting conclusive comparison.

The sample comprised blood. This TCR was recovered from an elderly woman in good health.

CDR3 bases: TGCGCCAGCAGACCCTTCTCTGGGGCCAACGCCCTGACTTTC. Translated, it gives CASRPFSGANALTF. This rearrangement joins TRBV5-1 to TRBJ2-6; a weak D match, TRBD1 (5 bases). This CDR3 has 14 amino acids. CDR1 and CDR2 (germline): SGHRS, YFSETQ.